Listed below are T cell receptor beta chains from one sample, sequenced in a study of cytotoxic CD8 clonotypes in ibrutinib-treated CLL. Clones were sequenced by immunoSEQ multiplex PCR, and TCRdb holds only the in-frame ones, with some missing. The sample has more than 55,000 clones, roughly 71% seen once. The sample was PBMCs, taken after 12 months of ibrutinib treatment. Every receptor here comes from a human donor with chronic lymphocytic leukemia. CDR3s include the opening cysteine and the closing phenylalanine or tryptophan. A D gene is named only where the DNA matches it firmly. The size of a clone is reported for some rows only, either as once, few or many, or as a class for expanded clones.

V: TRBV5-4
J: TRBJ1-2
D: NA
size: few
DNA: TGTGCCAGCAGCTTGGCGGGGGCGCCGAACTATGGCTACACCTTC
CDR3: CASSLAGAPNYGYTF

V: TRBV28
J: TRBJ2-7
D: NA
size: NA
DNA: TGTGCCAGCAGCTTTCCAGGGTACTACGTGGAGCAGTACTTC
CDR3: CASSFPGYYVEQYF

V: TRBV28
J: TRBJ1-2
D: TRBD1
size: NA
DNA: TGTGCCAGCAGTTTAAGGACAGGGGGCTACGGCTACACCTTC
CDR3: CASSLRTGGYGYTF

V: TRBV7-9
J: TRBJ1-2
D: NA
size: few
DNA: TGTGCCAGCAGCTCCCTCACCTCAGACCAACTTTCATATGGCTACACCTTC
CDR3: CASSSLTSDQLSYGYTF

V: TRBV11-2
J: TRBJ2-1
D: NA
size: NA
DNA: TGTGCCAGCAGCTTGGACAGTCCCCTTGCTGAGCAGTTCTTC
CDR3: CASSLDSPLAEQFF

V: TRBV2
J: TRBJ2-7
D: NA
size: NA
DNA: TGTGCCAGCAGTGAAAGGGGGTTGCCTGGCGAGCAGTACTTC
CDR3: CASSERGLPGEQYF

V: TRBV5-1
J: TRBJ2-7
D: TRBD1
size: NA
DNA: TGCGCCAGCAGCCCCGGGACAGGGGGCTTACAGTACTTC
CDR3: CASSPGTGGLQYF

V: TRBV5-1
J: TRBJ2-3
D: TRBD1
size: NA
DNA: TGCGCCAGCAGCTTGGAGGGGACAGGGGCCAGGGCAGATACGCAGTATTTT
CDR3: CASSLEGTGARADTQYF

V: TRBV19
J: TRBJ2-3
D: NA
size: NA
DNA: TGTGCCAGTAGTATCGGCCAGGGGCGAAGCACAGATACGCAGTATTTT
CDR3: CASSIGQGRSTDTQYF

V: TRBV5-1
J: TRBJ2-7
D: TRBD2
size: NA
DNA: TGCGCCAGCAGCTCCGAATTAGCGGGACCAACCTACGAGCAGTACTTC
CDR3: CASSSELAGPTYEQYF

V: TRBV4-1
J: TRBJ2-1
D: TRBD2
size: NA
DNA: TGCGCCAGCAGCCAATCTATAGCGGGAGTAAGTTACAATGAGCAGTTCTTC
CDR3: CASSQSIAGVSYNEQFF

V: TRBV6-5
J: TRBJ2-5
D: TRBD1
size: NA
DNA: TGTGCCAGCAGGTCACAGGGGGCGACGACCCAGTACTTC
CDR3: CASRSQGATTQYF

V: TRBV7-9
J: TRBJ1-1
D: NA
size: few
DNA: TGTGCCAGCAGCACCGTGACGGTGGGCCCTTTCTTT
CDR3: CASSTVTVGPFF

V: TRBV28
J: TRBJ1-5
D: TRBD1
size: NA
DNA: TGTGCCAGCAGTGCTCAGGGGGCAGGGCAGCCCCAGCATTTT
CDR3: CASSAQGAGQPQHF

V: TRBV7-2
J: TRBJ1-5
D: NA
size: few
DNA: TGTGCCAGCAGCCCGTGGGGACCGGGCAATCAGCCCCAGCATTTT
CDR3: CASSPWGPGNQPQHF

V: TRBV28
J: TRBJ1-4
D: TRBD1
size: NA
DNA: TGTGCCAGCAGTGGGACAGGGGTGGGCGAAAAACTGTTTTTT
CDR3: CASSGTGVGEKLFF

V: TRBV30
J: TRBJ2-3
D: NA
size: NA
DNA: TGTGCCTGGAGTGTATCCAGGACTGACCTCACAGATACGCAGTATTTT
CDR3: CAWSVSRTDLTDTQYF

V: TRBV23-1
J: TRBJ2-7
D: NA
size: few
DNA: TGCGCCAGCAGTCAAACCGTAGTATCTAGCGTCCCCTACGAGCAGTACTTC
CDR3: CASSQTVVSSVPYEQYF

V: TRBV9
J: TRBJ1-3
D: TRBD1
size: NA
DNA: TGTGCCAGCAGCGTAGGGACAGGGGGAAACACCATATATTTT
CDR3: CASSVGTGGNTIYF

V: TRBV21-1
J: TRBJ1-5
D: NA
size: NA
DNA: TGTGCCAGCAGCAAGCGAGTTTTAACACAGGGTGGTCAGCCCCAGCATTTT
CDR3: CASSKRVLTQGGQPQHF

V: TRBV9
J: TRBJ1-4
D: NA
size: NA
DNA: TGTGCCAGCAGCGGGGGGAGGGGAGCGGATGAAAAACTGTTTTTT
CDR3: CASSGGRGADEKLFF

V: TRBV5-1
J: TRBJ2-7
D: NA
size: NA
DNA: TGCGCCAGCAGCTTGGAGTCAGGCCCAGCCTACGAGCAGTACTTC
CDR3: CASSLESGPAYEQYF

V: TRBV29-1
J: TRBJ2-2
D: NA
size: NA
DNA: TGCAGCGTTGAACTTGCCGAATCCCGCACCGGGGAGCTGTTTTTT
CDR3: CSVELAESRTGELFF

V: TRBV5-5
J: TRBJ2-3
D: NA
size: NA
DNA: TGTGCCAGCAGCATGACTAGTGCAGATACGCAGTATTTT
CDR3: CASSMTSADTQYF

V: TRBV7-9
J: TRBJ2-2
D: NA
size: NA
DNA: TGTGCCACCACCCGGGGGATGTATGGGGAGCTGTTTTTT
CDR3: CATTRGMYGELFF

V: TRBV4-2
J: TRBJ2-2
D: TRBD2
size: NA
DNA: TGTGCCAGCACCCGCGGGACTAGCGGGAGTCTGGGCGGGGAGCTGTTTTTT
CDR3: CASTRGTSGSLGGELFF

V: TRBV15
J: TRBJ2-1
D: TRBD2
size: NA
DNA: TGTGCCACCAGCAGAGGAGGAAGAGCGGGGGACAATGAGCAGTTCTTC
CDR3: CATSRGGRAGDNEQFF

V: TRBV7-2
J: TRBJ2-7
D: NA
size: NA
DNA: TGTGCCAGCAGCCCCAGGGAGGGGGCTGAGGAGCAGTACTTC
CDR3: CASSPREGAEEQYF

V: TRBV5-4
J: TRBJ2-5
D: TRBD2
size: NA
DNA: TGTGCCAGCAGCCCCTCTGCGGGAGGTTTGGAGACCCAGTACTTC
CDR3: CASSPSAGGLETQYF

V: TRBV5-1
J: TRBJ2-1
D: TRBD2
size: NA
DNA: TGCGCCAGCAGCCTGGGACTAGCCTACAATGAGCAGTTCTTC
CDR3: CASSLGLAYNEQFF

V: TRBV7-2
J: TRBJ2-3
D: NA
size: NA
DNA: TGTGCCAGCAGCCCCGTGATTGGGGGGACGGCAGATACGCAGTATTTT
CDR3: CASSPVIGGTADTQYF